Below are 17 T cell receptor beta chains sequenced from a single sample in a study of T cell responses to AZD1222 COVID-19 vaccine. TCRdb's copy holds only in-frame clones and misses some; the assay was immunoSEQ multiplex PCR. This repertoire shows around 160,000 clones, more than 75% found once; its top ten account for 5.2%. The sample in question was peripheral blood, obtained on day 0 of AZD1222 vaccination. The receptors come from an adult in good health.

The genes are TRBV11-2 and TRBJ1-5; tentatively, D is TRBD1 (6 bases). Germline CDR1 reads SGHAT; CDR2 reads FQNNGV. The CDR3 covers 14 residues. Trimming took 5 bases from V and 3 from J, leaving 11 bases between them. The CDR3 loop reads CASSPDRDNQPQHF. The DNA of the CDR3 is TGTGCCAGCAGCCCGGACAGAGACAATCAGCCCCAGCATTTT.

V gene TRBV20-1 combines with J gene TRBJ2-7; D possibly matches TRBD1 or TRBD2 (5 bases each). With 3 bases removed from V and 4 bases from J, the gap between germline ends came to 13 bases. This CDR3 region has 13 residues. Germline V gene data show CDR1 as DFQATT and CDR2 as SNEGSKA (reference sequence). The CDR3 is CSASWGSLYEQYF. The CDR3 bases are TGCAGTGCTAGTTGGGGGAGTTTGTACGAGCAGTACTTC.

The chain recombines TRBV2 with TRBJ2-7; D possibly corresponds to TRBD1 (5 bases). Trimming shortened V by 11 bases and J by 0 bases, and 14 bases separated the two germline ends. The length of the CDR3 is 13 residues. CDR1 is SNHLY and CDR2 is FYNNEI in the germline V gene. CDR3 amino acids: CAVVGQDSYEQYF. Written as DNA, the CDR3 is TGTGCCGTGGTGGGGCAAGACTCCTACGAGCAGTACTTC.

This rearrangement joins TRBV6-5 to TRBJ1-2, with a tentative D call TRBD1 (5 bases). From germline, CDR1 is MNHEY and CDR2 SVGAGI. This CDR3 comprises 15 residues. V was pared by 0 bases and J by 4 bases, with 12 bases between. The CDR3 sequence is CASSYSPGQGYGYTF. The CDR3 nucleotides read TGTGCCAGCAGTTACTCCCCCGGGCAGGGCTATGGCTACACCTTC.

The chain joins TRBV28 to TRBJ2-1, with TRBD2 identical over 8 bases. This CDR3 has 17 residues. CDR1 MDHEN and CDR2 SYDVKM come from the germline V gene. V shed 6 bases, J shed 3 bases, and the junction held 13 bases outside the gene matches. CDR3 in amino acids: CASSLPSGGRHYNEQFF. The CDR3 bases are TGTGCCAGCAGCTTACCCTCGGGGGGGAGACACTACAATGAGCAGTTCTTC.

The V gene is TRBV7-8, the J gene TRBJ2-2; 11 positions agree with TRBD2. The CDR3 totals 20 residues. Germline loops: CDR1 SGHVS, CDR2 FQNEAQ. The ends lost 5 bases at V and 2 bases at J; junction bases unmatched: 16. The CDR3 DNA reads TGTGCCAGCAGCCCCCAGGCTAGCGGGGGGCACTCAAAAAACACCGGGGAGCTGTTTTTT. It is translated as CASSPQASGGHSKNTGELFF.

The chain combines TRBV7-6 with TRBJ2-1; TRBD1 might be the D (5 bases). CDR1 is SGHVS, CDR2 FNYEAQ, per germline. The CDR3 sequence is 14 residues long. Trimming pared 1 base from V and 6 bases from J, leaving 10 bases between. In DNA, the CDR3 is TGTGCCAGCAGCTTAGTACAGGCCTTCAATGAGCAGTTCTTC. Protein: CASSLVQAFNEQFF.

This clone was seen just once. V gene TRBV5-4 combines with J gene TRBJ2-2; TRBD1 is a possible D gene (5 bases). This CDR3 has 13 amino acids. V was cut by 6 bases and J by 3 bases, with 9 bases left in between. Looked up from germline, CDR1 is SGHNT and CDR2 is YYREEE (reference sequence). DNA for the CDR3: TGTGCCAGCACCAGGGCCCACACCGGGGAGCTGTTTTTT. Amino acid sequence: CASTRAHTGELFF.

The count of this clone is one. This chain joins TRBV4-1 and TRBJ1-5, with 7 bases matching TRBD1. This CDR3 is 14 amino acids long. V trimming: 2 bases; J trimming: 7 bases; junction bases outside the gene matches: 5. Germline CDR1 and CDR2: MGHRA and YSYEKL. The DNA for the CDR3 is TGCGCCAGCAGCCAACTGGGACAGTTCCAGCCCCAGCATTTT. It encodes CASSQLGQFQPQHF.

This rearrangement joins TRBV6-5 to TRBJ2-2; no clear D. Per the germline V gene, CDR1 is MNHEY and CDR2 is SVGAGI. Trimming cost V 2 bases and J 2 bases, with 6 bases left between them. The CDR3 has 14 residues. The CDR3 region is CASSYDRNTGELFF. CDR3 bases: TGTGCCAGCAGTTACGATAGAAACACCGGGGAGCTGTTTTTT.

J is TRBJ1-1 and V is TRBV27, with no clear D. V was cut by 3 bases and J by 4 bases, with 18 bases left in between. This CDR3 region has 16 residues. Per the germline V gene, CDR1 is MNHEY and CDR2 is SMNVEV (reference sequence). For the CDR3, the DNA is TGTGCCAGCAGTTTCCGACGGTCTCTAGGAGGCACTGAAGCTTTCTTT. Its protein is CASSFRRSLGGTEAFF.

This clone was counted once. The V call is TRBV27, the J call TRBJ2-1; no definite D call. The length of the CDR3 is 11 residues. The germline gives CDR1 MNHEY, CDR2 SMNVEV (reference sequence). V shed 3 bases and J shed 5 bases, with 2 bases lying between them. CDR3: CASSFHNEQFF. Here the CDR3 DNA reads TGTGCCAGCAGTTTTCACAATGAGCAGTTCTTC.

The chain recombines TRBV6-5 with TRBJ1-2; D is ambiguous. V shed 5 bases and J shed 0 bases, with 4 bases lying between them. There are 12 residues in the CDR3. From germline, CDR1 is MNHEY and CDR2 SVGAGI. The CDR3 bases are TGTGCCAGCAGTAACCCTAACTATGGCTACACCTTC. As protein: CASSNPNYGYTF.

Concerning this clone itself: This specimen includes other DNA sequences encoding the same CDR3. J is TRBJ2-5 and V is TRBV18; 7 nucleotides line up with TRBD1. With 3 bases clipped from V and 2 bases from J, the junction kept 0 bases outside the gene matches. Germline V gene lookup returns CDR1 KGHSH and CDR2 LQKENI. This CDR3 spans 13 amino acids. The CDR3 coding sequence is TGTGCCAGCTCACCGGGACAGCAAGAGACCCAGTACTTC. It is translated as CASSPGQQETQYF.

The chain combines TRBV7-9 with TRBJ1-2; 9 bases align to TRBD1. Germline V gives CDR1 SEHNR, CDR2 FQNEAQ (reference sequence). The CDR3 length is 14 residues. V dropped 5 bases and J dropped 10; count of bases not matched to a gene: 11. The CDR3 bases are TGTGCCAGCAGCGCCCAGGGGGACAGGGAGTCCTACACCTTC. Its translation: CASSAQGDRESYTF.

The CDR3 spells CASSQVLLRRGGYTF. The CDR3 DNA reads as TGCGCCAGCAGCCAAGTTCTCCTTCGGCGGGGGGGCTACACCTTC. The chain carries TRBV4-3 and TRBJ1-2; D might be TRBD1 (5 bases). The germline V gene encodes CDR1 LGHNA and CDR2 YSLEER. The CDR3 spans 15 residues. V gave up 1 base and J gave up 8 bases, with 17 bases separating them.

This clone appeared a few times. This chain connects TRBV5-5 to TRBJ1-1; D remains ambiguous. With 0 bases removed from V and 1 base from J, the gap between germline ends came to 4 bases. Germline CDR1 SGHKS, CDR2 YYEKEE (reference sequence). The CDR3 totals 13 residues. Written as DNA, the CDR3 is TGTGCCAGCAGCTTGGTACGGAACACTGAAGCTTTCTTT. This codes for CASSLVRNTEAFF.